One and the same sample provided the 31 T cell receptor beta chains below, sequenced in a study of shared clonotypes between healthy human individuals. TCRdb's copy holds only in-frame clones and misses some; the assay was immunoSEQ multiplex PCR. The sample gives some 2,500,000 clones, approximately 93% of which show up once; more than 0.35% is in the top ten. The sample taken for sequencing was naive CD4+ T cells from PBMCs. Noted subset: CD45RA+ positively selected. Receptor source: a man younger than 30 in good health. Some clones in this sample may be carry-over from other donors' samples.

The gene calls are TRBV5-8 and TRBJ2-1; a weak D match, TRBD2 (6 bases). From germline, CDR1 is SGHTS and CDR2 YDEGEE. V was pared by 3 bases and J by 4 bases, with 14 bases between. The CDR3 has 15 residues. CDR3 bases: TGTGCCAGCAGCTGGGGCCGGGGGAAGTACAATGAGCAGTTCTTC. This gives the protein CASSWGRGKYNEQFF.

A note on this clone: Other DNA sequences in the sample encode the same CDR3. J is TRBJ2-7 and V is TRBV28, with unresolved D. The CDR3 totals 13 residues. Germline V gene sequence: CDR1 MDHEN, CDR2 SYDVKM. With 1 base removed from V and 0 bases from J, the gap between germline ends came to 4 bases. The CDR3 DNA reads TGTGCCAGCAGTTTATCGAGCTCCTACGAGCAGTACTTC. Amino acid sequence: CASSLSSSYEQYF.

This chain uses TRBV27 with TRBJ2-1, with TRBD2 matching 11 bases. The CDR3 loop spans 21 amino acids. Trimming removed 3 bases from V and 0 bases from J; junction bases left unmatched: 16. Looked up from germline, CDR1 is MNHEY and CDR2 is SMNVEV (reference sequence). CDR3 bases: TGTGCCAGCAGTTTCACATACCGGGGACTAGCGGACTGGAGCTCCTACAATGAGCAGTTCTTC. Its translation: CASSFTYRGLADWSSYNEQFF.

In regard to this clone: This sample also contains other DNA sequences that code for the same CDR3. This sequence joins TRBV19 and TRBJ2-2, with a possible D match to TRBD1 (5 bases). Trimming cost V 3 bases and J 4 bases, with 9 bases left between them. The germline V gene encodes CDR1 LNHDA and CDR2 SQIVND (reference sequence). The CDR3 runs to 14 residues. Here the CDR3 reads CASSIRGPTGELFF. CDR3 DNA: TGTGCCAGTAGTATTAGGGGCCCCACCGGGGAGCTGTTTTTT.

Turning to this clone: Other DNA sequences in this specimen translate into the identical CDR3. The chain has TRBV5-1 and TRBJ2-5; D is unresolved. Trimming left V 0 bases short and J 2 bases short, with 5 bases between. The CDR3 totals 13 residues. The germline V gene has CDR1 SGHRS and CDR2 YFSETQ. The CDR3 loop reads CASSLDLQETQYF. In DNA, the CDR3 is TGCGCCAGCAGCTTGGACCTGCAAGAGACCCAGTACTTC.

V gene TRBV7-8 combines with J gene TRBJ2-7, with TRBD2 matching 10 bases. Germline CDR1 and CDR2: SGHVS and FQNEAQ. The V segment lost 6 bases and the J segment 3 bases; nucleotides outside the gene matches: 2. The CDR3 runs 13 residues. This chain's CDR3 is CASSRTSGYEQYF. Here the CDR3 DNA reads TGTGCCAGCAGTCGGACTAGCGGCTACGAGCAGTACTTC.

This clone came up once. The chain employs TRBV5-1 and TRBJ2-1; 8 nucleotides line up with TRBD1. CDR1 SGHRS and CDR2 YFSETQ come from the germline V gene. The trim removed 3 bases at V and 5 bases at J, leaving 7 bases unmatched. This CDR3 contains 15 residues. The CDR3 is CASSSGQGSNNEQFF. In DNA, the CDR3 is TGCGCCAGCAGCTCCGGACAGGGCTCTAACAATGAGCAGTTCTTC.

J is TRBJ2-6 and V is TRBV7-6; no clear D gene. V gave up 2 bases and J gave up 0 bases, with 11 bases separating them. Per germline, CDR1 SGHVS and CDR2 FNYEAQ. The CDR3 loop spans 17 amino acids. The CDR3 bases are TGTGCCAGCAGCTTAAATAGTGGCCTCTCTGGGGCCAACGTCCTGACTTTC. Residues: CASSLNSGLSGANVLTF.

This sequence joins TRBV28 and TRBJ2-3; 8 bases fit TRBD1. The CDR3 covers 17 residues. The V segment lost 4 bases and the J segment 3 bases; nucleotides outside the gene matches: 12. Germline CDR1 reads MDHEN; CDR2 reads SYDVKM. The CDR3 coding sequence is TGTGCCAGCAGTTCACCGGGACAGGCCCTGGGGACAGATACGCAGTATTTT. The encoded protein is CASSSPGQALGTDTQYF.

As concerns this clone: Additional DNA sequences in this sample encode the identical CDR3. V and J are TRBV7-2 and TRBJ2-1; TRBD2 agrees at 13 bases. Germline loops: CDR1 SGHTA, CDR2 FQGNSA. CDR3 length: 16 residues. V trimming: 4 bases; J trimming: 4 bases; junction bases outside the gene matches: 4. Here the CDR3 reads CASSSRLAGGYNEQFF. DNA of the CDR3: TGTGCCAGCAGCTCGAGACTAGCGGGGGGATACAATGAGCAGTTCTTC.

The V and J genes are TRBV27 and TRBJ2-2; a weak D match, TRBD1 (5 bases). Trimming left V 6 bases short and J 6 bases short, with 14 bases between. Germline assignment: CDR1 MNHEY and CDR2 SMNVEV (reference sequence). This CDR3 region has 14 residues. CDR3 nucleotides: TGTGCCAGCAGACCCGACCAGGGTCCCGGGGAGCTGTTTTTT. Its translation: CASRPDQGPGELFF.

The chain employs TRBV28 and TRBJ1-6; D gene uncertain. Germline loops: CDR1 MDHEN, CDR2 SYDVKM. The CDR3 sequence is 12 residues long. Trimming left V 1 base short and J 9 bases short, with 4 bases between. For the CDR3, the DNA is TGTGCCAGCAGTTTATTTGGTTCACCCCTCCACTTT. Its translation: CASSLFGSPLHF.

This rearrangement joins TRBV4-1 to TRBJ2-7; TRBD2 agrees at 7 bases. This CDR3 contains 16 residues. Germline V gene sequence: CDR1 MGHRA, CDR2 YSYEKL. V lost 1 base, J lost 0 bases, and 6 bases stayed unmatched. CDR3 nucleotides: TGCGCCAGCAGCCAAGGACGCGGGAGTAACTCCTACGAGCAGTACTTC. Its translation: CASSQGRGSNSYEQYF.

Written as DNA, the CDR3 is TGTGCCAGCAGTCCACTAGCGGGTAGCACAGATACGCAGTATTTT. Encoded protein: CASSPLAGSTDTQYF. This chain connects TRBV6-5 to TRBJ2-3, with 9 bases that match TRBD2. V shed 5 bases, J shed 0 bases, and the junction held 3 bases outside the gene matches. The CDR3 is 15 residues long. CDR1 is MNHEY and CDR2 is SVGAGI in the germline V gene.

The gene calls are TRBV28 and TRBJ2-7; a possible D gene is TRBD1 (6 bases). Germline lookup yields CDR1 MDHEN and CDR2 SYDVKM. V was trimmed by 6 bases and J by 7 bases, leaving 13 bases between them. The CDR3 runs 12 residues. The DNA for the CDR3 is TGTGCCAGCAGAGTAGGGGGAAAAGAGCAGTACTTC. It is translated as CASRVGGKEQYF. Full variable domain (missing parts from reference TRBV28 and TRBJ2-7): DVKVTQSSRYLVKRTGEKVFLECVQDMDHENMFWYRQDPGLGLRLIYFSYDVKMKEKGDIPEGYSVSREKKERFSLILESASTNQTSMYLCASRVGGKEQYFGPGTRLTVT.

The chain joins TRBV28 to TRBJ2-7, with 12 bases aligning to TRBD1. The V segment lost 5 bases and the J segment 6 bases; nucleotides outside the gene matches: 5. Germline V gene data show CDR1 as MDHEN and CDR2 as SYDVKM. There are 14 residues in the CDR3. CDR3 sequence reads: CASSEGQGAGEQYF. For the CDR3, the DNA is TGTGCCAGCAGTGAGGGACAGGGGGCGGGCGAGCAGTACTTC.

V usage is TRBV6-1 and J usage is TRBJ1-3; D unresolved. V lost 3 bases and J lost 0, with 9 bases in between. The CDR3 has 15 residues. In germline, CDR1 is MNHNS, CDR2 SASEGT. The CDR3, as DNA: TGTGCCAGCAGTGAGTCTTACAACTCTGGAAACACCATATATTTT. Encoded protein: CASSESYNSGNTIYF.

The count of this clone is one. This chain joins TRBV7-9 and TRBJ2-5, with D maybe TRBD2 (6 bases). The CDR3 is 15 amino acids. The V gene lost 1 base and the J gene lost 5 bases, with 14 bases spanning the gap. Germline CDR1 and CDR2: SEHNR and FQNEAQ (reference sequence). CDR3: CASSLVLSGMETQYF. The CDR3 DNA is TGTGCCAGCAGCTTAGTTCTTAGCGGAATGGAGACCCAGTACTTC.

This chain uses TRBV19 with TRBJ2-7; D might be TRBD1 or TRBD2, each matching 5 bases. The CDR3 consists of 14 residues. The germline gives CDR1 LNHDA, CDR2 SQIVND (reference sequence). The V end lost 3 bases, the J end lost 1 base, and 10 bases lay between the germline ends. The CDR3 region is CASSIAWGSYEQYF. The DNA of the CDR3 is TGTGCCAGTAGTATTGCCTGGGGGTCCTACGAGCAGTACTTC.

The rearrangement joins TRBV11-3 to TRBJ2-3; D might be TRBD2 (5 bases). The V end was cut by 3 bases, the J end by 2 bases, with 15 bases between. Germline V gene data show CDR1 as SGHNT and CDR2 as YENEEA. This CDR3 has 16 residues. The CDR3 nucleotides are TGTGCCAGCAGCTTGGCTTTGGGAGCCAACACAGATACGCAGTATTTT. The encoded protein is CASSLALGANTDTQYF.

The J gene is TRBJ2-7, the V gene TRBV5-1; D may correspond to TRBD1 or TRBD2 (5 bases each). The CDR3 contains 14 residues. Trimming took 9 bases from V and 4 from J, leaving 20 bases between them. Germline CDR1 and CDR2: SGHRS and YFSETQ. CDR3 amino acids: CATKGTAGEYEQYF. As DNA, the CDR3 is TGCGCCACCAAGGGGACCGCTGGGGAATACGAGCAGTACTTC. Looking up the rest from reference TRBV5-1 and TRBJ2-7 gives the full variable domain: KAGVTQTPRYLIKTRGQQVTLSCSPISGHRSVSWYQQTPGQGLQFLFEYFSETQRNKGNFPGRFSGRQFSNSRSEMNVSTLELGDSALYLCATKGTAGEYEQYFGPGTRLTVT.

The J gene is TRBJ1-4, the V gene TRBV25-1, with a possible D match to TRBD1 (6 bases). Trimming pared 5 bases from V and 0 bases from J, leaving 10 bases between. The length of the CDR3 is 15 residues. The germline gives CDR1 MGHDK, CDR2 SYGVNS. CDR3 region: CASSPRGATNEKLFF. DNA for the CDR3: TGTGCCAGCAGTCCCAGGGGAGCAACTAATGAAAAACTGTTTTTT.

CDR3 in DNA: TGTGCCAGCACCTCCCGAGAGGGCGGCGGGGAGCTGTTTTTT. Translating gives CASTSREGGGELFF. The V gene is TRBV27, the J gene TRBJ2-2; maybe TRBD2 (5 bases). V was trimmed by 7 bases and J by 7 bases, leaving 16 bases between them. The length of the CDR3 is 14 residues. Germline loops: CDR1 MNHEY, CDR2 SMNVEV (reference sequence).

V gene TRBV5-1 combines with J gene TRBJ2-3; 8 bases line up with TRBD2. The length of the CDR3 is 16 residues. The germline V gene encodes CDR1 SGHRS and CDR2 YFSETQ. J was trimmed by 2 bases and V by 0 bases; bases with no gene match: 5. The CDR3 DNA follows: TGCGCCAGCAGCTTGGCCGTTAGCGGGACCACAGATACGCAGTATTTT. Its protein product is CASSLAVSGTTDTQYF. Using reference TRBV5-1 and TRBJ2-3 for the parts outside the CDR3, the full variable domain is KAGVTQTPRYLIKTRGQQVTLSCSPISGHRSVSWYQQTPGQGLQFLFEYFSETQRNKGNFPGRFSGRQFSNSRSEMNVSTLELGDSALYLCASSLAVSGTTDTQYFGPGTRLTVL.

The rearrangement joins TRBV7-3 to TRBJ1-2; 7 bases agree with TRBD1. CDR1 and CDR2 from the germline V gene are SGHTA and FQGTGA. J lost 2 bases, V lost 5 bases, and 8 bases had no gene match. This CDR3 spans 15 amino acids. The CDR3 DNA sequence: TGTGCCAGCAGCCCGGGTCGGGACAGAAACTATGGCTACACCTTC. Protein product: CASSPGRDRNYGYTF.

This chain uses TRBV7-8 with TRBJ2-3; D could derive from TRBD1 or TRBD2 (5 bases each). The CDR3 totals 14 residues. V was cut by 5 bases and J by 1 base, with 10 bases left in between. Germline-derived CDR1 and CDR2 are SGHVS and FQNEAQ. CDR3 region: CASSGGARTDTQYF. The CDR3 nucleotides read TGTGCCAGCAGCGGGGGTGCGCGCACAGATACGCAGTATTTT.

The gene calls are TRBV5-1 and TRBJ2-1, with D perhaps matching TRBD1 (6 bases). V was shortened by 3 bases and J by 7 bases, with 17 bases between the two germline ends. Germline V gene lookup returns CDR1 SGHRS and CDR2 YFSETQ. This CDR3 has 15 amino acids. CDR3 residues: CASSSGELGRNEQFF. In DNA, the CDR3 is TGCGCCAGCAGCTCAGGGGAGTTGGGGCGAAATGAGCAGTTCTTC.

The V gene is TRBV18, the J gene TRBJ1-2; 9 positions match TRBD1. Germline V gives CDR1 KGHSH, CDR2 LQKENI. The V segment lost 4 bases and the J segment 4 bases; nucleotides outside the gene matches: 4. The CDR3 is made up of 14 amino acids. CDR3 loop: CASSLTGGGYGYTF. The DNA for the CDR3 is TGTGCCAGCTCACTTACAGGGGGCGGCTATGGCTACACCTTC.

Comment on this clone: This sample includes further DNA sequences coding for the same CDR3. The chain couples TRBV5-4 to TRBJ2-1; TRBD1 might be the D (5 bases). The CDR3 totals 13 residues. The germline V gene encodes CDR1 SGHNT and CDR2 YYREEE (reference sequence). V lost 4 bases and J lost 3, with 8 bases in between. DNA for the CDR3: TGTGCCAGCAGCCGCGACAGCTACAATGAGCAGTTCTTC. Its protein is CASSRDSYNEQFF.

The V gene is TRBV11-3, the J gene TRBJ2-3; the D gene is possibly TRBD2 (5 bases). With 5 bases removed from V and 4 bases from J, the gap between germline ends came to 10 bases. Germline CDR1 and CDR2: SGHNT and YENEEA. This CDR3 has 13 residues. CDR3 sequence reads: CASSPNGADTQYF. The CDR3 DNA follows: TGTGCCAGCAGCCCTAACGGGGCAGATACGCAGTATTTT.

CDR3: CASSENGDQPQHF. The DNA of the CDR3 is TGTGCCAGCAGTGAAAATGGGGATCAGCCCCAGCATTTT. The chain links TRBV2 to TRBJ1-5; D not certain. The germline CDR1 and CDR2 sequences are SNHLY and FYNNEI. This CDR3 is 13 amino acids long. Trimming took 2 bases from V and 5 from J, leaving 7 bases between them.